This T cell receptor (beta chain) was recovered during a study of OX40 agonist ivuxolimab in advanced cancers. Whole-study results and caveats: Averaging showed that CD8+ T cells had more expanded clones than CD4+ did. Antigens targeted by the expanded peripheral T cells were not determined.

Systemic immunosuppression or a history of autoimmune disease excluded patients. The CDR3 totals 15 residues. Only in-frame clones appear in the TCRdb table, and some are missing; sequencing was by immunoSEQ multiplex PCR. This sample has about 46,000 clones, with roughly 87% found just once. With respect to this clone: Antigen specificity is unknown.

The sequence was obtained from an adult with an advanced solid tumor such as melanoma, head and neck, liver or kidney cancer. The source was CD4+ or CD8+ T cells sorted from blood, collected in a trial of the OX40 agonist ivuxolimab. J is TRBJ1-1 and V is TRBV21-1. TRBV21-1 is termed a pseudogene. The CDR3 loop is CASSKVADLNTEAFF. For the CDR3, the DNA is TGTGCCAGCAGCAAAGTGGCAGACTTGAACACTGAAGCTTTCTTT.